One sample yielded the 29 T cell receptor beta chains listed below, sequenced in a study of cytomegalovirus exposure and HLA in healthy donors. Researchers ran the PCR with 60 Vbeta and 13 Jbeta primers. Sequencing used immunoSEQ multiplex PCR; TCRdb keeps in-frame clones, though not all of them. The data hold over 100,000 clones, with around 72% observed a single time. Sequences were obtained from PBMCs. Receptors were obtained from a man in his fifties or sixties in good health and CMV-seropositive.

CDR3 sequence: CSVEEFERTGSGTGELFF. The CDR3 region has the DNA TGCAGCGTTGAAGAGTTCGAGAGGACAGGGAGTGGCACCGGGGAGCTGTTTTTT. The V call is TRBV29-1, the J call TRBJ2-2, with 8 positions matching TRBD1. The CDR3 extends over 18 amino acids. Germline assignment: CDR1 SQVTM and CDR2 ANQGSEA. The trim removed 0 bases at V and 4 bases at J, leaving 13 bases unmatched.

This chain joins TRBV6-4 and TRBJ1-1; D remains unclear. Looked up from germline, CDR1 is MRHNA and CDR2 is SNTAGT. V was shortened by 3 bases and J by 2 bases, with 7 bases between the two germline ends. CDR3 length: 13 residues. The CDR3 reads CASSDTGNTEAFF. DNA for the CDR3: TGTGCCAGCAGTGATACGGGTAACACTGAAGCTTTCTTT.

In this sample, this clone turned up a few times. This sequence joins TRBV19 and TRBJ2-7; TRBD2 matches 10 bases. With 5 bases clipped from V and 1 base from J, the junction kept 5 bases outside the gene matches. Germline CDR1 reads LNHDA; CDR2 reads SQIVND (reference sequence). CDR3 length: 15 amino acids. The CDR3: CASSALAGVSYEQYF. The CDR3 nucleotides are TGTGCCAGTAGTGCCCTAGCGGGGGTTTCCTACGAGCAGTACTTC.

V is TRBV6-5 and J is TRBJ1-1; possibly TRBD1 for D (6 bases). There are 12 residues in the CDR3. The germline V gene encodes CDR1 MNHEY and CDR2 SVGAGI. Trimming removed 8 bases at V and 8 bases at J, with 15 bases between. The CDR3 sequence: CASGLTGGEAFF. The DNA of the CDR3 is TGTGCCAGCGGGTTGACGGGGGGCGAAGCTTTCTTT.

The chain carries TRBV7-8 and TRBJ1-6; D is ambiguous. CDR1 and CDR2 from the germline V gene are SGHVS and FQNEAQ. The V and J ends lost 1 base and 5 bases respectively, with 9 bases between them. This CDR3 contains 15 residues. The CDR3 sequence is CASSLGAQNNSPLHF. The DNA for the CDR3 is TGTGCCAGCAGCTTAGGGGCACAGAATAATTCACCCCTCCACTTT.

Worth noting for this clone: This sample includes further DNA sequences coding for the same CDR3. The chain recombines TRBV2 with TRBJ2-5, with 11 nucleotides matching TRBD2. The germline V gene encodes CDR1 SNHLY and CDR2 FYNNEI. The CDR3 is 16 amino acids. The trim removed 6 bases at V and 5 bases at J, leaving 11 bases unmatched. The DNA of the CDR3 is TGTGCCAGCAGCGATTTAGCGGGACTAGCGGCGGAGACCCAGTACTTC. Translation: CASSDLAGLAAETQYF.

CDR3 in amino acids: CASSRNRGTQYF. DNA of the CDR3: TGCGCCAGCAGCCGGAACAGGGGTACGCAGTATTTT. This chain uses TRBV4-3 with TRBJ2-3, with 7 bases fitting TRBD1. CDR3 size: 12 residues. Germline V lookup: CDR1 LGHNA, CDR2 YSLEER. Trimming took 4 bases from V and 8 from J; bases not matched to a gene: 3.

CDR3 sequence reads: CASSEYPAAGGGRYEQYF. In DNA form, the CDR3 reads TGTGCCAGCAGTGAATACCCCGCGGCGGGGGGCGGGAGGTACGAGCAGTACTTC. The chain couples TRBV6-1 to TRBJ2-7; 8 bases line up with TRBD2. Germline assignment: CDR1 MNHNS and CDR2 SASEGT. The CDR3 spans 18 residues. V lost 2 bases and J lost 4; bases outside the gene matches: 16.

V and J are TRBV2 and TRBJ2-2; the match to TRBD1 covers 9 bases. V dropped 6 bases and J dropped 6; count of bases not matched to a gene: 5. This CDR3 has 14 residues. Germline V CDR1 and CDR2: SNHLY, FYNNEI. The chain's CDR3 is CASSTGGIAGELFF. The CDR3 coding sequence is TGTGCCAGCAGCACAGGGGGCATTGCCGGGGAGCTGTTTTTT.

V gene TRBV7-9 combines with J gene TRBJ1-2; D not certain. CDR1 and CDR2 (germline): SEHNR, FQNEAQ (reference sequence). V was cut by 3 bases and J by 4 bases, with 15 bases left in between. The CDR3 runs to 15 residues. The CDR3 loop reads CASSFEARSTYGYTF. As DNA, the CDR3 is TGTGCCAGCAGCTTCGAGGCAAGGTCTACCTATGGCTACACCTTC.

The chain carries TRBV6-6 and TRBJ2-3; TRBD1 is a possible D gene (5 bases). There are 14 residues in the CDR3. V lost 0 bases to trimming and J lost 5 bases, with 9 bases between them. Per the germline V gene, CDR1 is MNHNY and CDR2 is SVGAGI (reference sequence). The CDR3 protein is CASSYSEGQDTQYF. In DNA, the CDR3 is TGTGCCAGCAGTTACTCGGAAGGACAAGATACGCAGTATTTT.

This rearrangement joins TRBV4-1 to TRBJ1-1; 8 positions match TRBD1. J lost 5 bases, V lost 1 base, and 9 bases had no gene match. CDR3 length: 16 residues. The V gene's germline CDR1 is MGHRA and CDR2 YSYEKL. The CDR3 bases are TGCGCCAGCAGCCAAGCTGAGAGGACAGGGAGGACTGAAGCTTTCTTT. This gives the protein CASSQAERTGRTEAFF.

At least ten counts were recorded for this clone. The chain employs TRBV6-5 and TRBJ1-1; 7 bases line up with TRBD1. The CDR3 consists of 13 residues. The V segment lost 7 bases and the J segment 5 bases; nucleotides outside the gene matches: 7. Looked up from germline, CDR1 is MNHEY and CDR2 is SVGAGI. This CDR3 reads CASNRQGSTEAFF. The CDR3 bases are TGTGCCAGCAACCGACAGGGCAGTACTGAAGCTTTCTTT.

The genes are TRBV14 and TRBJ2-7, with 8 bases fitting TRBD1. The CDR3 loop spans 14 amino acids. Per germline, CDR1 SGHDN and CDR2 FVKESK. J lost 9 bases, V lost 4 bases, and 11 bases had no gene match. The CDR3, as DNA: TGTGCCAGCAGCCGGACAGGGCACCATGTGGGGCAGTACTTC. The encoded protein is CASSRTGHHVGQYF.

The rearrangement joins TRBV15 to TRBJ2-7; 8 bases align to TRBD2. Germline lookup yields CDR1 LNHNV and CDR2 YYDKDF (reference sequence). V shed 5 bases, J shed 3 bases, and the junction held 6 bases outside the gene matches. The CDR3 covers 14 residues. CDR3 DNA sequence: TGTGCCACCAGCCTCGGGAGGGGGGACTACGAGCAGTACTTC. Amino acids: CATSLGRGDYEQYF.

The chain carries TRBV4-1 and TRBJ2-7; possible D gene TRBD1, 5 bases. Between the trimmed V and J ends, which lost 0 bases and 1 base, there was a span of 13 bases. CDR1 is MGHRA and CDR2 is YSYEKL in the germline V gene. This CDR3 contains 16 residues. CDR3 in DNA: TGCGCCAGCAGCCAAGATCAGGGCCGATGGTCCTACGAGCAGTACTTC. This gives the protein CASSQDQGRWSYEQYF.

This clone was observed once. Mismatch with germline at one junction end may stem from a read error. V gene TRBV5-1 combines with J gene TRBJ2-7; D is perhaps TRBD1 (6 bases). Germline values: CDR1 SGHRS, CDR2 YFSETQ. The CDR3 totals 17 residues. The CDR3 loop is CASSLQAYREFSDEQYF. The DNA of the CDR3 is TGCGCCAGCAGCTTGCAAGCATACAGGGAATTCTCCGACGAGCAGTACTTC.

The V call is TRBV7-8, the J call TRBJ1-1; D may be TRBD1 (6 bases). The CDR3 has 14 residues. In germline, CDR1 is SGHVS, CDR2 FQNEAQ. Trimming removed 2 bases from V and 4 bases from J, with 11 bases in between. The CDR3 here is CASSLTGRATEAFF. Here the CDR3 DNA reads TGTGCCAGCAGCTTAACAGGGAGAGCCACTGAAGCTTTCTTT.

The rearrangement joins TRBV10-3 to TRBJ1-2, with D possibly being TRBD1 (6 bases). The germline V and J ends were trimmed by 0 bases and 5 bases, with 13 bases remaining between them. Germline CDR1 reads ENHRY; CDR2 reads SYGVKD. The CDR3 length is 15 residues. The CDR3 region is CAISESSGQLYGYTF. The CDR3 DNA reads TGTGCCATCAGTGAGTCGAGTGGACAGCTTTATGGCTACACCTTC.

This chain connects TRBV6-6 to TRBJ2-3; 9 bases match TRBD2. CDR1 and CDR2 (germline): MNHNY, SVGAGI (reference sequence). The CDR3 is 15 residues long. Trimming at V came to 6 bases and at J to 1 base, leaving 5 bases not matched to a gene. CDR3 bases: TGTGCCAGCAGACCGCGGGGGGGAGGCACAGATACGCAGTATTTT. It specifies CASRPRGGGTDTQYF.

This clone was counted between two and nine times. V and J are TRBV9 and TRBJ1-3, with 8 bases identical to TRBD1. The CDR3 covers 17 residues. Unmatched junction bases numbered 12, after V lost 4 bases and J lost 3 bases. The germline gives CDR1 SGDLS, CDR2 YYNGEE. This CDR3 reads CASSRTAQGGVGNTIYF. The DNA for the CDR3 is TGTGCCAGCAGCAGAACCGCACAGGGGGGCGTTGGAAACACCATATATTTT.

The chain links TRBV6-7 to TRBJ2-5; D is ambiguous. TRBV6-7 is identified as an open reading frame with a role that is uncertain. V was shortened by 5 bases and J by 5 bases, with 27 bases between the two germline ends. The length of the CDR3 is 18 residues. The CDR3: CASSPSSQIPTLVETQYF. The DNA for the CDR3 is TGTGCCAGCAGTCCCTCCTCACAGATCCCCACTTTAGTGGAGACCCAGTACTTC.

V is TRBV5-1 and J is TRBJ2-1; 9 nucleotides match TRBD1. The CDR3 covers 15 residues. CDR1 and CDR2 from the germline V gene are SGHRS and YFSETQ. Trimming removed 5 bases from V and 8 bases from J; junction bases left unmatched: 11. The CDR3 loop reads CASRGTGTVGDEQFF. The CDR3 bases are TGCGCCAGCAGGGGGACAGGGACCGTAGGAGATGAGCAGTTCTTC.

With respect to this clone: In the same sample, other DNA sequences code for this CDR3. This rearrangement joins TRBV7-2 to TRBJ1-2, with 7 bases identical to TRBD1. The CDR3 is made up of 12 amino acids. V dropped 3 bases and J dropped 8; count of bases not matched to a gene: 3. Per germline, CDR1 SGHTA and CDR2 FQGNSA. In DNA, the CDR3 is TGTGCCAGCAGCTTCGACAGGGCAGGCTACACCTTC. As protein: CASSFDRAGYTF. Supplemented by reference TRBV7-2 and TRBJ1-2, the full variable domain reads GAGVSQSPSNKVTEKGKDVELRCDPISGHTALYWYRQSLGQGLEFLIYFQGNSAPDKSGLPSDRFSAERTGGSVSTLTIQRTQQEDSAVYLCASSFDRAGYTFGSGTRLTVV.

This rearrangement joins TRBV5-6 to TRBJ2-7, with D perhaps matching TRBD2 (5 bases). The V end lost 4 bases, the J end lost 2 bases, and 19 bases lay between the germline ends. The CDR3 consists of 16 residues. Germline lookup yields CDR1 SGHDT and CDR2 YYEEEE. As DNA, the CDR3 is TGTGCCAGCAGCCCAGGACTGCGCATGCGGCCCTACGAGCAGTACTTC. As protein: CASSPGLRMRPYEQYF.

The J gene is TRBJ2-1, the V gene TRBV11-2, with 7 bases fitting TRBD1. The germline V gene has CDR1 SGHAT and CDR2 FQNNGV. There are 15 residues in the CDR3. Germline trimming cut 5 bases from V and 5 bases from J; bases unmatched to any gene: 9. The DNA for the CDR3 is TGTGCCAGCAGCCCTCGACAGGGTTGGGACAATGAGCAGTTCTTC. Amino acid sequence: CASSPRQGWDNEQFF.

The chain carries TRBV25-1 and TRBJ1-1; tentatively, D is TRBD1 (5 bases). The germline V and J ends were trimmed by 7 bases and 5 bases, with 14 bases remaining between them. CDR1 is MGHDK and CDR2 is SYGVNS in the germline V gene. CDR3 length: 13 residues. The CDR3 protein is CASTQGGRTEAFF. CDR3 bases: TGTGCCAGCACCCAGGGAGGGAGGACTGAAGCTTTCTTT.

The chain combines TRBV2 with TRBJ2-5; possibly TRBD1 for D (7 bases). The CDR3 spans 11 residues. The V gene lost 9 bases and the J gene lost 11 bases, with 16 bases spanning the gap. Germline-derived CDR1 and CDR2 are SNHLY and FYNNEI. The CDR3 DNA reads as TGTGCCAGGGACCTCGCGGGACAGCAGTACTTC. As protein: CARDLAGQQYF.

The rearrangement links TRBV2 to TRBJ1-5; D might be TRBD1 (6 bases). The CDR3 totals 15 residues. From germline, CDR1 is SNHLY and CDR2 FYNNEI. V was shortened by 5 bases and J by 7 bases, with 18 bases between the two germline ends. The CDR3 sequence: CASSYRDTDGQPQHF. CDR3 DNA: TGTGCCAGCAGTTACCGGGACACGGACGGGCAGCCCCAGCATTTT.